The 7 T cell receptor beta chains presented below share a single source sample, sequenced in a study of T cells after yellow fever vaccination. Each CDR3 protein is one row after TCRdb ran MiXCR on the 5' RACE reads. The table lists 150,000 or so distinct CDR3 sequences, just over 6.5% of them singletons. Source: CD4+ T cells sorted from PBMCs, taken 10 days after the yellow fever booster vaccination. The receptors originated from a young man who received the YFV17D yellow fever vaccine.

This clonotype has at least ten counts. This chain joins TRBV5-1 and TRBJ2-7; 11 bases agree with TRBD2. Germline V gene data show CDR1 as SGHRS and CDR2 as YFSETQ. CDR3 length: 14 amino acids. V lost 2 bases and J lost 6; bases outside the gene matches: 4. The CDR3 nucleotides read TGCGCCAGCAGCTTACCGGGACTAGCGGTCGAGCAGTACTTC. Translation gives CASSLPGLAVEQYF.

In its sample, this clonotype was seen a few times. The V call is TRBV18, the J call TRBJ2-4; 7 bases align to TRBD1. V gave up 3 bases and J gave up 9 bases; unmatched junction bases: 5. Germline CDR1 reads KGHSH; CDR2 reads LQKENI. The CDR3 totals 13 residues. In DNA, the CDR3 is TGTGCCAGCTCACCGAGGGACAGCGGCATTCAGTACTTC. Protein: CASSPRDSGIQYF.

The chain carries TRBV7-2 and TRBJ2-1, with 10 bases fitting TRBD2. Trimming removed 6 bases from V and 4 bases from J; junction bases left unmatched: 12. CDR1 is SGHTA and CDR2 is FQGNSA in the germline V gene. The CDR3 extends over 17 amino acids. The DNA of the CDR3 is TGTGCCAGCAGTGAAACCCACGCTAGCGGGAGTTACAATGAGCAGTTCTTC. Translated, it gives CASSETHASGSYNEQFF.

This clonotype has just a few counts. V is TRBV25-1 and J is TRBJ1-1, with TRBD1 matching over 7 bases. V trimming: 6 bases; J trimming: 5 bases; junction bases outside the gene matches: 9. This CDR3 has 14 residues. CDR1 is MGHDK, CDR2 SYGVNS, per germline. The CDR3 DNA reads TGTGCCAGCAGCGGCACATCAGGGGGGACTGAAGCTTTCTTT. It specifies CASSGTSGGTEAFF.

This clonotype has at least ten counts. The rearrangement links TRBV14 to TRBJ1-6; possible D gene TRBD1, 5 bases. The V gene lost 0 bases and the J gene lost 14 bases, with 8 bases spanning the gap. Germline CDR1 SGHDN, CDR2 FVKESK. The CDR3 runs to 12 residues. The CDR3 sequence is CASSQEVGALHF. The CDR3 DNA sequence: TGTGCCAGCAGCCAAGAAGTGGGGGCCCTCCACTTT.

The chain uses TRBV11-2 and TRBJ2-7; D is uncertain. Germline values: CDR1 SGHAT, CDR2 FQNNGV. The CDR3 runs 13 residues. V lost 6 bases and J lost 0, with 9 bases in between. The CDR3 coding sequence is TGTGCCAGCAGGGGATCTAGCTCCTACGAGCAGTACTTC. Encoded protein: CASRGSSSYEQYF.

This clonotype has at least ten counts. The genes are TRBV10-3 and TRBJ2-7; D ambiguous. Looked up from germline, CDR1 is ENHRY and CDR2 is SYGVKD. The CDR3 spans 11 residues. V was shortened by 3 bases and J by 7 bases, with 7 bases between the two germline ends. In DNA form, the CDR3 reads TGTGCCATCAGTGATTTCGGGGAGCAGTACTTC. This encodes CAISDFGEQYF.